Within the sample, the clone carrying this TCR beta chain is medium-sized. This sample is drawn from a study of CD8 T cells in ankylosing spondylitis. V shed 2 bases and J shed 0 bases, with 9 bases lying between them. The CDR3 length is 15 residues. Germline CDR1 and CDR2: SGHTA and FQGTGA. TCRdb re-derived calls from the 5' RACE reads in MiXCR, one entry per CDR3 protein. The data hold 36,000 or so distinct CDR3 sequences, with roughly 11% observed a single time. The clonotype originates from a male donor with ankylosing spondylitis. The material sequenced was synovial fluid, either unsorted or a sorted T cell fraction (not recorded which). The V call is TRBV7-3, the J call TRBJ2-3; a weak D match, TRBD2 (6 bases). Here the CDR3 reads CASSLAGYSTDTQYF. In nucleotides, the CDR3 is TGTGCCAGCAGCTTAGCGGGGTATAGCACAGATACGCAGTATTTT.